Listed below are T cell receptor beta chains from one sample, sequenced in a study of blood T cell repertoires in COVID-19. Clones were sequenced by immunoSEQ multiplex PCR, and TCRdb holds only the in-frame ones, with some missing. The sample holds approximately 440,000 clones, about 92% seen once. Sample: PBMCs or T cells enriched from blood (not recorded which). The source is a man younger than 35 who had recovered from COVID-19. The CDR3 runs from the conserved cysteine through the conserved F or W. Fields, in order: V gene, D gene, clone size, J gene, CDR3 DNA, CDR3 protein. The D gene is left open where the match is weak. For some rows the clone size is stated as once, few or many, or as a class when expanded; others skip it.

TRBV15	-	-	TRBJ2-5	TGTGCCACCAGCACCCCTTACATCCAAGAGACCCAGTACTTC	CATSTPYIQETQYF
TRBV30	-	-	TRBJ1-2	TGTGCCTGGAGAACACCGGCGGAATACTTCAACTATGGCTACACCTTC	CAWRTPAEYFNYGYTF
TRBV27	-	-	TRBJ1-5	TGTGCCAGCAGTTTAACGGCCAGGGGTAGTAATCAGCCCCAGCATTTT	CASSLTARGSNQPQHF
TRBV5-4	TRBD2	-	TRBJ2-7	TGTGCCAGCAGAGGAGCGGGAAGTGAGCAGTACTTC	CASRGAGSEQYF
TRBV28	TRBD1	-	TRBJ1-1	TGTGCCAGCAGTGGGGCGGGGAACAGGGGGCTGAACACTGAAGCTTTCTTT	CASSGAGNRGLNTEAFF
TRBV11-2	TRBD1	-	TRBJ1-3	TGTGCCAGCAGCCGCGACAGGGAGGACACCATATATTTT	CASSRDREDTIYF
TRBV5-1	-	once	TRBJ1-1	TGCGCCAGCAGTCCAGACAGAATGAACACTGAAGCTTTCTTT	CASSPDRMNTEAFF
TRBV11-1	-	-	TRBJ1-1	TGTGCCAGCAGCTTAGAGGTTGGGGGCCAAGACTTT	CASSLEVGGQDF
TRBV15	-	-	TRBJ2-1	TGTGCCACCAGCAGAGATCTATTCAATGAGCAGTTCTTC	CATSRDLFNEQFF
TRBV10-3	TRBD1	-	TRBJ1-3	TGTGCCATCAGCCCCATCGGGGCAGGGGGAACTGGAAACACCATATATTTT	CAISPIGAGGTGNTIYF
TRBV11-3	TRBD1	-	TRBJ1-1	TGTGCCAGCACTAAGACAGGGAAGAACACTGAAGCTTTCTTT	CASTKTGKNTEAFF
TRBV28	TRBD2	-	TRBJ2-1	TGTGCCACCCGAGGACTAGCGGGAGGGGACTACAATGAGCAGTTCTTC	CATRGLAGGDYNEQFF
TRBV14	TRBD1	once	TRBJ1-1	TGTGCCAGCAGCCGGCGACAGGGGGCGAACACTGAAGCTTTCTTT	CASSRRQGANTEAFF
TRBV5-4	-	once	TRBJ1-3	TGTGCCAGCAGCTCTCAGGGGCCTCTAACTGGAAACACCATATATTTT	CASSSQGPLTGNTIYF
TRBV18	TRBD1	-	TRBJ1-6	TGTGCCAGCTCACCGGGCAGGGGGTCACCCCTCCACTTT	CASSPGRGSPLHF
TRBV5-4	-	-	TRBJ2-7	TGTGCCAGCAGCGAAGGGCGGACTGCGACGTACGAGCAGTACTTC	CASSEGRTATYEQYF
TRBV11-1	-	-	TRBJ1-1	TGTGCCAGCAGCTTACTCGGGGGGCCTGACACTGAAGCTTTCTTT	CASSLLGGPDTEAFF
TRBV6-5	-	once	TRBJ1-1	TGTGCCAGCAGTTACTCGAATATCGGGGGCACTGAAGCTTTCTTT	CASSYSNIGGTEAFF
TRBV19	-	-	TRBJ2-1	TGTGCCAGTAGTATGGACTGGTCGCCAAGCTCCTACAATGAGCAGTTCTTC	CASSMDWSPSSYNEQFF
TRBV27	-	once	TRBJ2-1	TGTGCCAGCAGTCACCAGGGGAGGGATGAGCAGTTCTTC	CASSHQGRDEQFF
TRBV29-1	-	-	TRBJ2-7	TGCAGCGTTGAAGGCGTCAGGCACTCCTACGAGCAGTACTTC	CSVEGVRHSYEQYF
TRBV7-9	TRBD1	-	TRBJ2-2	TGTGCCAGCAGCTTAGAGACAGGGGGGAACACCGGGGAGCTGTTTTTT	CASSLETGGNTGELFF
TRBV29-1	TRBD2	-	TRBJ2-3	TGCAGCGTCCCTACTAGCGGGGGGGCCCAGGATACGCAGTATTTT	CSVPTSGGAQDTQYF
TRBV7-9	TRBD2	-	TRBJ2-2	TGTGCCAGCGGGAAGCGGGGAAACACCGGGGAGCTGTTTTTT	CASGKRGNTGELFF
TRBV28	TRBD1	-	TRBJ1-2	TGTGCCAGTACCGGGACAGACTCTAACTATGGCTACACCTTC	CASTGTDSNYGYTF
TRBV28	-	-	TRBJ2-2	TGTGCCAGCAGTCCAGGGGACCTTTCCAACACCGGGGAGCTGTTTTTT	CASSPGDLSNTGELFF
TRBV2	-	-	TRBJ2-3	TGTGCCAGAAACAGGGAAAGCACAGATACGCAGTATTTT	CARNRESTDTQYF
TRBV6-4	TRBD1	once	TRBJ1-6	TGTGCCAGCAGTGACAGGGCAGGGGGGAATTCACCCCTCCACTTT	CASSDRAGGNSPLHF
TRBV6-2/TRBV6-3	TRBD2	once	TRBJ2-7	TGTGCCAGCAGCCAGCGGGGGGATATCTACGAGCAGTACTTC	CASSQRGDIYEQYF
TRBV11-2	-	-	TRBJ1-5	TGCTACCAAGGGTTCGGAGGGTCATATAGCAATCAGCCCCAGCATTTT	CYQGFGGSYSNQPQHF
TRBV5-8	-	-	TRBJ2-7	TGTGCCAGCAGCTTGTTAGGGCAGGGTAGTGACTTC	CASSLLGQGSDF
TRBV24-1	-	-	TRBJ1-2	TGTGCCACCAGTGATTTGCAAGGGAGGCCCTATGGCTACACCTTC	CATSDLQGRPYGYTF
TRBV13	-	once	TRBJ1-1	TGTGCCAGCAGCGTCGGTACAGGGCTAGAAGCTTTCTTT	CASSVGTGLEAFF
TRBV10-2	-	-	TRBJ1-5	TGCGCCAGCAGTGACTCAGGGCGCAATCAGCCCCAGCATTTT	CASSDSGRNQPQHF
TRBV7-9	TRBD2	-	TRBJ2-1	TGTGCCAGCAGCCCTAGCGGGGGGAATGAGCAGTTCTTC	CASSPSGGNEQFF
TRBV12-5	TRBD1	-	TRBJ1-1	TGTGCTAGTGGTTTGGTACTTGCAGGGGGAACTTCCAGAGCTGAAGCTTTCTTT	CASGLVLAGGTSRAEAFF
TRBV6-5	-	-	TRBJ2-7	TGTGCCAGCAGTTACACCGGCTACGAGCAGTACTTC	CASSYTGYEQYF
TRBV2	-	-	TRBJ1-2	TGTGCCAGCAGCGAGGGTAGCCGAAACTATGGCTACACCTTC	CASSEGSRNYGYTF
TRBV7-9	TRBD2	once	TRBJ2-1	TGTGCCAGCAGCTTAGACAGGACTAGCGGACTTTCCTACAATGAGCAGTTCTTC	CASSLDRTSGLSYNEQFF
TRBV3-1/TRBV3-2	-	-	TRBJ1-4	TGTGCCAGCAGCCAAACGGTAGGGGTTAAGAATGAAAAACTGTTTTTT	CASSQTVGVKNEKLFF
TRBV5-5	TRBD1	-	TRBJ2-7	TGTGCCAGCAGCCTATTCGACAGGGACGGAGCAGGGCAGTACTTC	CASSLFDRDGAGQYF
TRBV30	-	-	TRBJ1-1	TGTGCCTGGAGTGTGCTTAACAGGGACACTGAAGCTTTCTTT	CAWSVLNRDTEAFF
TRBV7-3	-	-	TRBJ1-1	TGTGCCAGCAGCTTCAGTCCCCTCACTGAAGCTTTCTTT	CASSFSPLTEAFF
TRBV30	-	-	TRBJ1-6	TGTGCCTGGAGTGTGCAGGGAGGAAATTCACCCCTCCACTTT	CAWSVQGGNSPLHF
TRBV10-3	TRBD2	-	TRBJ2-1	TGTGCCATCAGTGGGGGGACTAGCGGCTACAATGAGCAGTTCTTC	CAISGGTSGYNEQFF
TRBV6-4	TRBD1	-	TRBJ2-5	TGTGCCAGCAGCAGAGGGACAGAAGAGACCCAGTACTTC	CASSRGTEETQYF
TRBV27	TRBD1	-	TRBJ2-2	TGTGCCAGCAGTACCGGGACAGGGTTTTTTACCGGGGAGCTGTTTTTT	CASSTGTGFFTGELFF